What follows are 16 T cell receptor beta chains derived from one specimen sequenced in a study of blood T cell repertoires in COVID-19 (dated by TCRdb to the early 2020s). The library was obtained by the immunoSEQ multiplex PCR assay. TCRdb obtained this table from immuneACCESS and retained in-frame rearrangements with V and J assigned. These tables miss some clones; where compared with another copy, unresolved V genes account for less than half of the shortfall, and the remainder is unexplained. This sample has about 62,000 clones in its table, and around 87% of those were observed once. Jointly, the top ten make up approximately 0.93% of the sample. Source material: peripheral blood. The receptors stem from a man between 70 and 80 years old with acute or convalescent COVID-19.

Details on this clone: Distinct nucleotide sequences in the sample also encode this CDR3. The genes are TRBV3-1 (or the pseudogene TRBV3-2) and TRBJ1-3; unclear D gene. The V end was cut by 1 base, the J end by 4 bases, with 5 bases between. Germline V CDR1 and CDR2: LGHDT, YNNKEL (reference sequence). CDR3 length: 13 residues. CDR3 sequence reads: CASSQVRGNTIYF. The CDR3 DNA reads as TGTGCCAGCAGCCAAGTGCGCGGAAACACCATATATTTT.

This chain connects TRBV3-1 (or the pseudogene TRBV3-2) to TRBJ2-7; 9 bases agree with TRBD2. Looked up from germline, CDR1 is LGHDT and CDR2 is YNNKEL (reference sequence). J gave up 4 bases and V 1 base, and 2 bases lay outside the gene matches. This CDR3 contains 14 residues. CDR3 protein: CASSQGLAAYEQYF. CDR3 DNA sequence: TGTGCCAGCAGCCAAGGACTAGCGGCGTACGAGCAGTACTTC.

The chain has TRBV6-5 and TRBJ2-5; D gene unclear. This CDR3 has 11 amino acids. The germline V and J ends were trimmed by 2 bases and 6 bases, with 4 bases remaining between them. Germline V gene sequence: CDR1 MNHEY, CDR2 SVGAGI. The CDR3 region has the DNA TGTGCCAGCAGTTACGGGCAGACCCAGTACTTC. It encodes CASSYGQTQYF.

The CDR3 sequence: CATSDRPAGGETGELFF. CDR3 nucleotides: TGTGCCACCAGTGATCGCCCGGCAGGGGGCGAAACCGGGGAGCTGTTTTTT. The V gene is TRBV24-1, the J gene TRBJ2-2; 8 nucleotides match TRBD1. With V trimmed by 3 bases and J by 5 bases, 10 bases remained unmatched. The CDR3 spans 17 residues. CDR1 is KGHDR, CDR2 SFDVKD, per germline.

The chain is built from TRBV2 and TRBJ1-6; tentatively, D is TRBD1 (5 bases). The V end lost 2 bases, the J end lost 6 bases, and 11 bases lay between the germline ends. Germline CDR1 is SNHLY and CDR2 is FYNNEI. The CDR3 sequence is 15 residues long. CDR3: CASSENGGSNSPLHF. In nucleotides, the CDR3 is TGTGCCAGCAGTGAAAACGGGGGAAGTAATTCACCCCTCCACTTT.

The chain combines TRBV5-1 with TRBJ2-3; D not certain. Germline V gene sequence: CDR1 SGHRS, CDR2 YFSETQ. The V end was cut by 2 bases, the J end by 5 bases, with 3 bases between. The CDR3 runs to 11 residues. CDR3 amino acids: CASSFQDTQYF. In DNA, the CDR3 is TGCGCCAGCAGCTTTCAAGATACGCAGTATTTT.

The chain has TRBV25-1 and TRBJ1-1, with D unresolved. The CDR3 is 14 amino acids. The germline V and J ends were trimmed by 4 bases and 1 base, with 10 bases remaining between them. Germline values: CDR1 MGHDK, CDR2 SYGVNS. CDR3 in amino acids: CASSGNTANTEAFF. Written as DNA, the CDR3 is TGTGCCAGCAGTGGAAATACAGCGAACACTGAAGCTTTCTTT.

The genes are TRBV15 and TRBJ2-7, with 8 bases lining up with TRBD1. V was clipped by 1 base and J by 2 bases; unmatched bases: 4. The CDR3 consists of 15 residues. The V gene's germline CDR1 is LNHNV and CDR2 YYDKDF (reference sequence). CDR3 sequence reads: CATSRVDRVAYEQYF. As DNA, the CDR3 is TGTGCCACCAGCAGAGTGGACAGGGTTGCCTACGAGCAGTACTTC. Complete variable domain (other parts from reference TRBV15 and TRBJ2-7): DAMVIQNPRYQVTQFGKPVTLSCSQTLNHNVMYWYQQKSSQAPKLLFHYYDKDFNNEADTPDNFQSRRPNTSFCFLDIRSPGLGDTAMYLCATSRVDRVAYEQYFGPGTRLTVT.

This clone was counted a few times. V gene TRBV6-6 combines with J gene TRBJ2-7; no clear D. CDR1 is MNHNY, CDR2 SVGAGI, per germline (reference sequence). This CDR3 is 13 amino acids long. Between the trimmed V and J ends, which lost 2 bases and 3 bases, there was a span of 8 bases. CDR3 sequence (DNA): TGTGCCAGCAGTTACGGCAGCGACTACGAGCAGTACTTC. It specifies CASSYGSDYEQYF.

In DNA, the CDR3 is TGTGCCAGCAGTCCACTCCGGGACAGCTATGGCTACACCTTC. This translates into CASSPLRDSYGYTF. The chain employs TRBV27 and TRBJ1-2; 7 bases align to TRBD1. With 5 bases clipped from V and 4 bases from J, the junction kept 7 bases outside the gene matches. Germline-derived CDR1 and CDR2 are MNHEY and SMNVEV (reference sequence). The CDR3 totals 14 residues.

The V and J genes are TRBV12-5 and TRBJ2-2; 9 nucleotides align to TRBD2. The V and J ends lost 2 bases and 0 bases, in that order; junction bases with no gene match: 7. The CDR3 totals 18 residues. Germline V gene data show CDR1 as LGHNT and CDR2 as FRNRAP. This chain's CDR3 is CASGLLAGRFANTGELFF. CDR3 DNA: TGTGCTAGTGGTTTGCTAGCGGGGCGGTTCGCGAACACCGGGGAGCTGTTTTTT.

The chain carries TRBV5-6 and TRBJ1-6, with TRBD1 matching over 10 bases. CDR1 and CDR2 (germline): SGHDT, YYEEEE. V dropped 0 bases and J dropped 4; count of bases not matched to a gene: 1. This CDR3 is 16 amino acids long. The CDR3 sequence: CASSLGQGAYNSPLHF. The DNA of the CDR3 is TGTGCCAGCAGCTTGGGACAGGGGGCTTATAATTCACCCCTCCACTTT.

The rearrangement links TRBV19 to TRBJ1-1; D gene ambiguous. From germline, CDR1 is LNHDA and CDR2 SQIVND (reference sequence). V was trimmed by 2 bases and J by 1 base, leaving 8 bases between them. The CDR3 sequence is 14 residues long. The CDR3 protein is CASSISRQNTEAFF. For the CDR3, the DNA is TGTGCCAGTAGTATAAGTCGACAGAACACTGAAGCTTTCTTT.

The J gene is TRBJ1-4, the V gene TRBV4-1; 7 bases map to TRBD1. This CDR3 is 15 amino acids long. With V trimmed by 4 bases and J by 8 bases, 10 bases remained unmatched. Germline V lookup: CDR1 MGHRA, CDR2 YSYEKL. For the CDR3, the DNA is TGCGCCAGCAGCCCTCCGGCAGGGGGGAGCGAAAAACTGTTTTTT. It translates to CASSPPAGGSEKLFF.

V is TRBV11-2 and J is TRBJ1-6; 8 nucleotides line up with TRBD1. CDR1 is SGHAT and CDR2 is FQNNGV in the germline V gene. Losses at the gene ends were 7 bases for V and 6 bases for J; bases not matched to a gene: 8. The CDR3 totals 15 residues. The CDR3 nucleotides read TGTGCCAGCACCCTCGGACAGGGCCCTAATTCACCCCTCCACTTT. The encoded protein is CASTLGQGPNSPLHF.

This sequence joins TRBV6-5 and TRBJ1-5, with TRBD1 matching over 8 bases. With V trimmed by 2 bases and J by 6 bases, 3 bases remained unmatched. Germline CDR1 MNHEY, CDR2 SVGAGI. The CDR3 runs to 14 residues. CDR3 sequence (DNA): TGTGCCAGCAGTTACGGTACAGGGGGTCAGCCCCAGCATTTT. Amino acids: CASSYGTGGQPQHF.